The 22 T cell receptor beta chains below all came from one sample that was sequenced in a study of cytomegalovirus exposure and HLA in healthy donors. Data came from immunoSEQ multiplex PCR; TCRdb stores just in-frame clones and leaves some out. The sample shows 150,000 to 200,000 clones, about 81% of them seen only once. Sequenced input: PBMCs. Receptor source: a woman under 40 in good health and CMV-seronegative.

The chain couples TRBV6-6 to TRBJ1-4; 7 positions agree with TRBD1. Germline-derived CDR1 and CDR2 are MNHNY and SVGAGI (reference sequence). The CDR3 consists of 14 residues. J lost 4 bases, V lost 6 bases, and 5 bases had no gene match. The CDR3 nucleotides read TGTGCCAGCAGCAGACAGGGACTTAATGAAAAACTGTTTTTT. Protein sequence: CASSRQGLNEKLFF.

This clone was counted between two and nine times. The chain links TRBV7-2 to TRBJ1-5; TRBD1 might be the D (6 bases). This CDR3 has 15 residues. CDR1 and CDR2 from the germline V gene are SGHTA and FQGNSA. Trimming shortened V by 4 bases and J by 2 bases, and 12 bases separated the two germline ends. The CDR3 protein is CASSWDGGGNQPQHF. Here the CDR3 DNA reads TGTGCCAGCAGCTGGGATGGGGGCGGCAATCAGCCCCAGCATTTT.

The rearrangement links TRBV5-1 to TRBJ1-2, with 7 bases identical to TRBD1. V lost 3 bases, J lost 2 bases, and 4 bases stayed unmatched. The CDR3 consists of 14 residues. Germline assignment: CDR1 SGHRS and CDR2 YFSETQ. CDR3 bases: TGCGCCAGCAGCTCGACAGGGAGGAACTATGGCTACACCTTC. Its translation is CASSSTGRNYGYTF.

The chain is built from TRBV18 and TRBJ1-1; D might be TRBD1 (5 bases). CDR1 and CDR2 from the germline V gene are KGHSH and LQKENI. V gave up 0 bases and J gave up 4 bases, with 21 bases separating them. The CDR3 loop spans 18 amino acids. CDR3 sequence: CASSPPGLAGLGSTEAFF. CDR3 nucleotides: TGTGCCAGCTCACCACCGGGCTTGGCAGGGCTGGGATCCACTGAAGCTTTCTTT. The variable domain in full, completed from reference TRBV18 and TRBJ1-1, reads NAGVMQNPRHLVRRRGQEARLRCSPMKGHSHVYWYRQLPEEGLKFMVYLQKENIIDESGMPKERFSAEFPKEGPSILRIQQVVRGDSAAYFCASSPPGLAGLGSTEAFFGQGTRLTVV.

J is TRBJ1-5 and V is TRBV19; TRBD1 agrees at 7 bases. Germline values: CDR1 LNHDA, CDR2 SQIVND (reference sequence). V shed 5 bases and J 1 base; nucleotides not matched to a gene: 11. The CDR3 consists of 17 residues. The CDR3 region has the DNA TGTGCCAGTAGTGTAAACCAGGGGGGTCGGAGCAATCAGCCCCAGCATTTT. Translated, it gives CASSVNQGGRSNQPQHF.

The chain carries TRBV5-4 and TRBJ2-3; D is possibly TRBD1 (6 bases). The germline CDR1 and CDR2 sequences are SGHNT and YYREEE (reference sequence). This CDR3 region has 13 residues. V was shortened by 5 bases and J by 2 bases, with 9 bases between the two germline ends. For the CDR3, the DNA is TGTGCCAGCAGGGGGGCTTTCACAGATACGCAGTATTTT. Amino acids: CASRGAFTDTQYF.

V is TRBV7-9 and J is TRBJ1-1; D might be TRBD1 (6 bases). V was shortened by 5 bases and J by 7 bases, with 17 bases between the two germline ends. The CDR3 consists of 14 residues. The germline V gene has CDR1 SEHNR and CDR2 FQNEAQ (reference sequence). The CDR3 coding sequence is TGTGCCAGCAGCCCCCATACAGGGAAGGATGAAGCTTTCTTT. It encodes CASSPHTGKDEAFF.

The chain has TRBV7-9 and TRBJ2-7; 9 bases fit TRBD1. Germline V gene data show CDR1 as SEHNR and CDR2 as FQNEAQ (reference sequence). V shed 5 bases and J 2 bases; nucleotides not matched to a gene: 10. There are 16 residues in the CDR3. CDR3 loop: CASSPRWTGVTYEQYF. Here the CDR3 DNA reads TGTGCCAGCAGCCCCCGGTGGACAGGGGTGACCTACGAGCAGTACTTC.

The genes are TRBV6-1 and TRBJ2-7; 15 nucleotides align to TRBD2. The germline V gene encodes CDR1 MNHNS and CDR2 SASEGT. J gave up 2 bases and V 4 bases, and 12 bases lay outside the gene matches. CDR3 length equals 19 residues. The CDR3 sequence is CASSVMGLAGGRDTYEQYF. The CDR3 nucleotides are TGTGCCAGCAGTGTAATGGGACTAGCGGGGGGCCGTGACACCTACGAGCAGTACTTC.

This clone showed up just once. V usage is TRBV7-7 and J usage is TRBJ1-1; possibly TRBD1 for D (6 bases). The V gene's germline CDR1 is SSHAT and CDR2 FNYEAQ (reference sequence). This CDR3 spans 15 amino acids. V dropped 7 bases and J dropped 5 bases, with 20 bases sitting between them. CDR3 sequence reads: CASTPLGGAWTEAFF. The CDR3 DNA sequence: TGTGCCAGCACCCCTCTTGGGGGCGCCTGGACTGAAGCTTTCTTT.

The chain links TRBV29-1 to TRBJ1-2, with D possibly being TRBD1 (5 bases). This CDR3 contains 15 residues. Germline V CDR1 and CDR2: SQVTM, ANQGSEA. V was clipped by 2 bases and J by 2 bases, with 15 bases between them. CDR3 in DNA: TGCAGCGTTGAATCTGGCCAGGGCAGAAACTATGGCTACACCTTC. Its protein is CSVESGQGRNYGYTF. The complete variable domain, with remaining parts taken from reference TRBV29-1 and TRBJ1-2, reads SAVISQKPSRDICQRGTSLTIQCQVDSQVTMMFWYRQQPGQSLTLIATANQGSEATYESGFVIDKFPISRPNLTFSTLTVSNMSPEDSSIYLCSVESGQGRNYGYTFGSGTRLTVV.

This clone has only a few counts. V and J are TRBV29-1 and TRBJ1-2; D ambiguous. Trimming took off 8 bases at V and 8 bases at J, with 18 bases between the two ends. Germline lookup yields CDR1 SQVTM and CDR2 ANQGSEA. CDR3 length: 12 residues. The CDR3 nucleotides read TGCAGCTTCAGCCCGGGAGGACGAGGCTACACCTTC. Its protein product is CSFSPGGRGYTF.

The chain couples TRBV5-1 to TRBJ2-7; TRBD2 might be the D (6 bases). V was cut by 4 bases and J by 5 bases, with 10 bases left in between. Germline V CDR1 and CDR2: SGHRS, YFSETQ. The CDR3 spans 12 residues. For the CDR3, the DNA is TGCGCCAGCAGCCGGAGGGGCCACGAGCAGTACTTC. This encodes CASSRRGHEQYF.

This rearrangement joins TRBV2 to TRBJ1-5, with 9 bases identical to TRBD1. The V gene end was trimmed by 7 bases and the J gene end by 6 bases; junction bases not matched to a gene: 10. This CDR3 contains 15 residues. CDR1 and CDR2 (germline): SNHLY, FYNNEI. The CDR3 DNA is TGTGCCAGCACAGAGGGGGGGACAGGGTCTCAGCCCCAGCATTTT. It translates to CASTEGGTGSQPQHF.

The DNA for the CDR3 is TGTGCCAGCAGCGGCGGACAGGGGGCTGTGACTGGAAACACCATATATTTT. As protein: CASSGGQGAVTGNTIYF. The chain recombines TRBV9 with TRBJ1-3; 11 bases line up with TRBD1. The CDR3 contains 17 residues. The germline CDR1 and CDR2 sequences are SGDLS and YYNGEE. Germline trimming cut 3 bases from V and 2 bases from J; bases unmatched to any gene: 7. Variable domain in full (rest from reference TRBV9 and TRBJ1-3): DSGVTQTPKHLITATGQRVTLRCSPRSGDLSVYWYQQSLDQGLQFLIQYYNGEERAKGNILERFSAQQFPDLHSELNLSSLELGDSALYFCASSGGQGAVTGNTIYFGEGSWLTVV.

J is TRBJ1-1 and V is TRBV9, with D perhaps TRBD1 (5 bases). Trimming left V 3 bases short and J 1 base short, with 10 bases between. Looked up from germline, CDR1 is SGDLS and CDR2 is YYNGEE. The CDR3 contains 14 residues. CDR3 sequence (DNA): TGTGCCAGCAGCGCAGGGCCAGAGAACACTGAAGCTTTCTTT. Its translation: CASSAGPENTEAFF.

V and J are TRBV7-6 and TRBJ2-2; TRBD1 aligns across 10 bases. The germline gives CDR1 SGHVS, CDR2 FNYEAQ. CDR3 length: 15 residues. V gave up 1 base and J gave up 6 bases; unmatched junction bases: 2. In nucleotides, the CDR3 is TGTGCCAGCAGCTTAGATGGGACAGGGGCCGGGGAGCTGTTTTTT. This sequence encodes CASSLDGTGAGELFF.

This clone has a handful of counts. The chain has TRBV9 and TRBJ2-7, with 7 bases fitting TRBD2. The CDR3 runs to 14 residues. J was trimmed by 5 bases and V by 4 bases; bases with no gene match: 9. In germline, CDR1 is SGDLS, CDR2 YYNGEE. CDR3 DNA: TGTGCCAGCAGCCCCGAAGCGGGAATCAACGAGCAGTACTTC. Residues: CASSPEAGINEQYF.

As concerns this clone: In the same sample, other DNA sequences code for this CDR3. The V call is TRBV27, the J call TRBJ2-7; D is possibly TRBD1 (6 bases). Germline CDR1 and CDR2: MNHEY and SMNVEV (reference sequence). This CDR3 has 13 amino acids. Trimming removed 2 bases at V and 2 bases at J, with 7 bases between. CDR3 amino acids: CASSLGQTYEQYF. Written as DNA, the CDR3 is TGTGCCAGCAGTTTAGGACAGACCTACGAGCAGTACTTC.

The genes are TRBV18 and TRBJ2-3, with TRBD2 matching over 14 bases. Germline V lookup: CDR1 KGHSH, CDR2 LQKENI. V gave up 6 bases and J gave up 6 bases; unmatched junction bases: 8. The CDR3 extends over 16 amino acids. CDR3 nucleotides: TGTGCCAGCTCGTCGCCGGGACTAGCGGGAGTGGATACGCAGTATTTT. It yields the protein CASSSPGLAGVDTQYF.

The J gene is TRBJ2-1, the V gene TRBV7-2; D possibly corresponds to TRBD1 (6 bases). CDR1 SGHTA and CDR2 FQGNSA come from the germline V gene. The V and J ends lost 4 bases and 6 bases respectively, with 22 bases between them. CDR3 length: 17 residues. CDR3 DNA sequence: TGTGCCAGCAGCTCAACCGGACAGCTCCCTTATCTCAATGAGCAGTTCTTC. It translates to CASSSTGQLPYLNEQFF. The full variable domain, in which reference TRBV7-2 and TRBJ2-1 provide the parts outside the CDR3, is GAGVSQSPSNKVTEKGKDVELRCDPISGHTALYWYRQSLGQGLEFLIYFQGNSAPDKSGLPSDRFSAERTGGSVSTLTIQRTQQEDSAVYLCASSSTGQLPYLNEQFFGPGTRLTVL.

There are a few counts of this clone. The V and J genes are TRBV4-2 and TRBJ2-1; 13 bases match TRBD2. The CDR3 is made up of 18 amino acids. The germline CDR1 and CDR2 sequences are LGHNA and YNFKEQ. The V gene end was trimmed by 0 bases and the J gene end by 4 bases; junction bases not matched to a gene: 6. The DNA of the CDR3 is TGTGCCAGCAGCCAAGATGGACTAGCGGGAGTGGGATACAATGAGCAGTTCTTC. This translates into CASSQDGLAGVGYNEQFF.